The clone carrying this TCR beta chain was picked up a small number of times. The data were obtained in a study of blood T cell repertoires in COVID-19. Study at large: The cDNA or gDNA used as material had been derived from T cells, B-cell-depleted T cells, or PBMCs.

Per the authors' pipeline: Researchers report that nucleated cell counts were estimated from reference gene primer amplification. The data were produced by immunoSEQ multiplex PCR, yet TCRdb's version contains in-frame clones alone and is incomplete. The V and J calls and clone size were taken over from that table, and D and trimming were inferred from the DNA. This sample has 100,000 to 150,000 clones, with 79% found just once. This sequence originates from a man aged 35 to 55 with active or convalescent COVID-19. Sequencing input: peripheral blood.

CDR3 in DNA: TGTGCCTGGAGTGCCCAAGCGAACACTGAAGCTTTCTTT. Residues: CAWSAQANTEAFF. The chain combines TRBV30 with TRBJ1-1; no reliable D call. The CDR3 runs 13 residues. Trimming shortened V by 1 base and J by 1 base, and 7 bases separated the two germline ends. The germline gives CDR1 GTSNPN, CDR2 SVGIG (reference sequence).